A single sample is the source of the 23 T cell receptor beta chains below, sequenced in a study of Ad26.COV2.S vaccination and SARS-CoV-2 variants. The treatment was: approximately 18 received Ad26.COV2.S at low or high dose, single or two shots; 5 received placebo; per-sample allocation not given. Sampling took place 63 days after the first vaccine or placebo injection. The table came from immunoSEQ multiplex PCR; TCRdb's copy has only in-frame clones and leaves some out. The table lists around 240,000 clones, more than 75% of them singletons. The starting material was peripheral blood, obtained in a trial of Ad26.COV2.S vaccine versus placebo. These receptors were collected from a person aged 18-65 years who received the Ad26.COV2.S COVID-19 vaccine or a placebo.

This sequence joins TRBV28 and TRBJ1-5; weak D call: TRBD1 (5 bases). CDR3 length: 14 residues. The germline V and J ends were trimmed by 6 bases and 7 bases, with 16 bases remaining between them. Germline CDR1 is MDHEN and CDR2 is SYDVKM. The CDR3 spells CASRGDSRGQPQHF. DNA for the CDR3: TGTGCCAGCAGAGGCGACAGCCGGGGGCAGCCCCAGCATTTT. The complete variable domain, with remaining parts taken from reference TRBV28 and TRBJ1-5, reads DVKVTQSSRYLVKRTGEKVFLECVQDMDHENMFWYRQDPGLGLRLIYFSYDVKMKEKGDIPEGYSVSREKKERFSLILESASTNQTSMYLCASRGDSRGQPQHFGDGTRLSIL.

This clone has just one count. The chain has TRBV30 and TRBJ2-2; 9 positions agree with TRBD1. Unmatched junction bases numbered 10, after V lost 7 bases and J lost 4 bases. CDR3 length: 15 residues. CDR1 is GTSNPN and CDR2 is SVGIG in the germline V gene (reference sequence). Here the CDR3 reads CAYLDRGKGTGELFF. The CDR3 DNA is TGTGCCTACCTCGACAGGGGGAAGGGCACCGGGGAGCTGTTTTTT.

This chain connects TRBV9 to TRBJ2-1; 11 bases align to TRBD2. CDR1 and CDR2 (germline): SGDLS, YYNGEE. This CDR3 spans 16 amino acids. J was trimmed by 3 bases and V by 2 bases; bases with no gene match: 4. This chain's CDR3 is CASSVVAGGGYNEQFF. CDR3 bases: TGTGCCAGCAGCGTGGTAGCGGGAGGGGGCTACAATGAGCAGTTCTTC.

This chain links TRBV5-6 with TRBJ1-1; weak D call: TRBD1 (5 bases). Germline assignment: CDR1 SGHDT and CDR2 YYEEEE. The CDR3 totals 12 residues. V was clipped by 0 bases and J by 7 bases, with 7 bases between them. CDR3 sequence reads: CASSLGGFEAFF. The CDR3 bases are TGTGCCAGCAGCTTGGGGGGCTTTGAAGCTTTCTTT.

The chain has TRBV9 and TRBJ2-7; D gene unclear. Germline V gives CDR1 SGDLS, CDR2 YYNGEE. The V and J ends lost 1 base and 2 bases respectively, with 13 bases between them. CDR3 length: 15 residues. The CDR3 coding sequence is TGTGCCAGCAGCGTATCTGTGGGAAATACCTACGAGCAGTACTTC. Translating gives CASSVSVGNTYEQYF.

The chain joins TRBV27 to TRBJ2-1, with 7 bases identical to TRBD1. V lost 5 bases, J lost 2 bases, and 3 bases stayed unmatched. CDR1 is MNHEY and CDR2 is SMNVEV in the germline V gene (reference sequence). The CDR3 consists of 14 residues. The CDR3 DNA follows: TGTGCCAGCAGTCGTCAGGGGGCCTACAATGAGCAGTTCTTC. Amino acids: CASSRQGAYNEQFF.

The chain carries TRBV30 and TRBJ2-2; 7 nucleotides agree with TRBD2. The junction had 8 bases not matched to a gene; V was cut back by 0 bases and J by 7 bases. The germline V gene encodes CDR1 GTSNPN and CDR2 SVGIG (reference sequence). The CDR3 sequence is 15 residues long. CDR3 region: CAWSVIGGTGGELFF. CDR3 nucleotide sequence: TGTGCCTGGAGTGTTATCGGGGGGACGGGCGGGGAGCTGTTTTTT.

The rearrangement links TRBV7-2 to TRBJ2-3; D not certain. This CDR3 region has 13 residues. CDR1 is SGHTA and CDR2 is FQGNSA in the germline V gene. The germline V and J ends were trimmed by 2 bases and 2 bases, with 5 bases remaining between them. CDR3 loop: CASSLWTTDTQYF. DNA of the CDR3: TGTGCCAGCAGCTTATGGACCACAGATACGCAGTATTTT.

The chain has TRBV28 and TRBJ1-2; 7 bases match TRBD1. Germline loops: CDR1 MDHEN, CDR2 SYDVKM. The V and J ends lost 3 bases and 13 bases, in that order; junction bases with no gene match: 8. There are 12 residues in the CDR3. The CDR3 sequence is CASSLRLGGGTF. As DNA, the CDR3 is TGTGCCAGCAGTTTGAGGTTAGGGGGCGGCACCTTC.

Here the CDR3 reads CASSERGQGMTSIRETQYF. The CDR3 DNA reads as TGTGCCAGCAGTGAAAGGGGACAGGGGATGACTAGCATCCGAGAGACCCAGTACTTC. The chain has TRBV2 and TRBJ2-5; 10 bases fit TRBD1. This CDR3 has 19 residues. Germline values: CDR1 SNHLY, CDR2 FYNNEI. After removal of 2 bases from V and 4 bases from J, the junction contained 16 bases not matched to a gene.

This sequence joins TRBV15 and TRBJ2-3, with no clear D. Trimming pared 1 base from V and 0 bases from J, leaving 8 bases between. This CDR3 is 15 amino acids long. CDR1 is LNHNV, CDR2 YYDKDF, per germline (reference sequence). CDR3 loop: CATSRGLESTDTQYF. The CDR3 coding sequence is TGTGCCACCAGCAGAGGTCTGGAGAGCACAGATACGCAGTATTTT.

The CDR3 region is CASSLSGLAGAYEQYF. The CDR3 DNA is TGTGCCAGCAGTTTATCCGGACTAGCGGGAGCCTACGAGCAGTACTTC. The V and J genes are TRBV27 and TRBJ2-7, with TRBD2 identical over 13 bases. The junction had 1 base not matched to a gene; V was cut back by 0 bases and J by 2 bases. In germline, CDR1 is MNHEY, CDR2 SMNVEV (reference sequence). This CDR3 is built from 16 residues.

This clone was detected once. The V gene is TRBV11-3, the J gene TRBJ2-7; either TRBD1 or TRBD2 may supply D (6 bases each). The V gene lost 5 bases and the J gene lost 6 bases, with 17 bases spanning the gap. This CDR3 comprises 14 residues. CDR1 is SGHNT and CDR2 is YENEEA in the germline V gene. The CDR3 DNA sequence: TGTGCCAGCAGCACCAGCCGGGGGCTTGGCGAGCAGTACTTC. As protein: CASSTSRGLGEQYF.

V and J are TRBV28 and TRBJ2-5; no definite D call. Trimming took off 1 base at V and 5 bases at J, with 8 bases between the two ends. Germline CDR1 reads MDHEN; CDR2 reads SYDVKM. There are 13 residues in the CDR3. For the CDR3, the DNA is TGTGCCAGCAGTTTATCGGGCCGGGAGACCCAGTACTTC. Its protein product is CASSLSGRETQYF.

This clone appeared a single time. The rearrangement uses TRBV28 and TRBJ1-4, with 10 bases lining up with TRBD1. The V gene end was trimmed by 4 bases and the J gene end by 8 bases; junction bases not matched to a gene: 4. CDR1 and CDR2 from the germline V gene are MDHEN and SYDVKM. The CDR3 extends over 14 amino acids. CDR3 coding DNA: TGTGCCAGCAGTTCCCCGGGACAGGGGGAAAAACTGTTTTTT. This sequence encodes CASSSPGQGEKLFF.

This clone was observed at least ten times. The sample carries other DNA sequences with the same CDR3. The V and J genes are TRBV6-4 and TRBJ2-1, with 14 bases identical to TRBD2. Germline V CDR1 and CDR2: MRHNA, SNTAGT. V lost 3 bases to trimming and J lost 5 bases; unmatched junction nucleotides: 0. CDR3 size: 15 residues. DNA for the CDR3: TGTGCCAGCAGTGAGGGACTAGCGGGAGACAATGAGCAGTTCTTC. Protein sequence: CASSEGLAGDNEQFF.

This clone has more than one count but fewer than ten. The chain employs TRBV5-1 and TRBJ1-4; D remains ambiguous. This CDR3 contains 20 residues. The V end lost 6 bases, the J end lost 0 bases, and 27 bases lay between the germline ends. The germline CDR1 and CDR2 sequences are SGHRS and YFSETQ. The CDR3 DNA sequence: TGCGCCAGCAACACTTGGAGCCTAATCGGATACGAGCCAACTAATGAAAAACTGTTTTTT. This translates into CASNTWSLIGYEPTNEKLFF.

The chain combines TRBV27 with TRBJ2-7; maybe TRBD2 (6 bases). Per the germline V gene, CDR1 is MNHEY and CDR2 is SMNVEV (reference sequence). V lost 5 bases to trimming and J lost 7 bases, with 18 bases between them. The CDR3 is 14 amino acids. The CDR3 sequence is CASSPLASPGEQYF. For the CDR3, the DNA is TGTGCCAGCAGTCCCCTAGCGAGCCCCGGGGAGCAGTACTTC.

The gene calls are TRBV28 and TRBJ2-5; weak D call: TRBD2 (6 bases). The CDR3 contains 12 residues. V lost 5 bases and J lost 14, with 18 bases in between. Germline V gene lookup returns CDR1 MDHEN and CDR2 SYDVKM. This CDR3 reads CASSDPGLPVYF. The CDR3 DNA reads as TGTGCCAGCAGTGACCCGGGACTCCCCGTCTACTTC.

This clone was detected once. This chain connects TRBV20-1 to TRBJ1-5; unclear D gene. Trimming removed 3 bases from V and 7 bases from J, with 13 bases in between. The germline V gene encodes CDR1 DFQATT and CDR2 SNEGSKA (reference sequence). The CDR3 is 13 residues long. The chain's CDR3 is CSASGESGQPQHF. As DNA, the CDR3 is TGCAGTGCTAGTGGGGAATCCGGCCAGCCCCAGCATTTT.

The chain links TRBV7-5 to TRBJ2-7; TRBD1, as called in the table, went unchecked against the DNA. TRBV7-5 is noted as a pseudogene. The CDR3 spans 18 residues. CDR3 in DNA: TGTGCCAGAAGCCACTTGAATCTCAAACGGACAACCCCCTACGAGCAGTACTTC. It codes for CARSHLNLKRTTPYEQYF.

This clone was counted once. This sequence joins TRBV12-5 and TRBJ1-1, with D hard to call. Germline V lookup: CDR1 LGHNT, CDR2 FRNRAP. The CDR3 totals 11 residues. V shed 3 bases and J shed 8 bases, with 7 bases lying between them. Written as DNA, the CDR3 is TGTGCTAGTGGTTTAGGCCCCGAAGCTTTCTTT. Encoded protein: CASGLGPEAFF.

V gene TRBV6-5 combines with J gene TRBJ1-2; 7 bases line up with TRBD1. V lost 6 bases, J lost 7 bases, and 14 bases stayed unmatched. Germline V gene lookup returns CDR1 MNHEY and CDR2 SVGAGI. The CDR3 sequence is 15 residues long. The CDR3 DNA follows: TGTGCCAGCAGCCCCTTCGGACAGGTTGATGGTGGCTACACCTTC. Its translation: CASSPFGQVDGGYTF.